This T cell receptor (beta chain) originates from a study of T cell changes during pregnancy in multiple sclerosis. Using immunoSEQ multiplex PCR, the repertoire was profiled, and TCRdb retains in-frame clones only, with some absent. The table shows about 62,000 clones, with 92% occurring only once. CDR3 length equals 13 residues. Germline lookup yields CDR1 MNHEY and CDR2 SMNVEV (reference sequence). V lost 4 bases and J 2 bases, leaving 8 bases between the germline ends. The sequencing used peripheral blood, collected in the second trimester of pregnancy. The chain couples TRBV27 to TRBJ1-1; tentatively, D is TRBD1 (5 bases). The TCR comes from a female donor in good health, enrolled as a control in a pregnancy study. CDR3 residues: CASSYQGNTEAFF. The DNA for the CDR3 is TGTGCCAGCAGTTATCAGGGTAACACTGAAGCTTTCTTT.